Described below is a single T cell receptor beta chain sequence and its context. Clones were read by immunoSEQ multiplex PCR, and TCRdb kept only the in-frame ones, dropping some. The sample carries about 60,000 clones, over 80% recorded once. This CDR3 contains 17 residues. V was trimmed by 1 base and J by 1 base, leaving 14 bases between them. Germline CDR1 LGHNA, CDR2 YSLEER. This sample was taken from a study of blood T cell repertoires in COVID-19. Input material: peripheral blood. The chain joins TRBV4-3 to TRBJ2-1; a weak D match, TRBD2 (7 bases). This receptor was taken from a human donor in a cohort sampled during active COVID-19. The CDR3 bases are TGCGCCAGCAGCCAAGCCCGTAGGGGGGGGTCCTACAATGAGCAGTTCTTC. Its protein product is CASSQARRGGSYNEQFF.